The entry that follows covers one TCR beta chain sequence. This specimen belongs to a study of blood T cell repertoires in COVID-19. Only in-frame clones appear in the TCRdb table, and some are missing; sequencing was by immunoSEQ multiplex PCR. This sample has 250,000 or so clones, with around 84% found just once. The CDR3 is 16 amino acids. Germline CDR1 reads SQVTM; CDR2 reads ANQGSEA. V shed 6 bases and J 7 bases; nucleotides not matched to a gene: 18. The TCR comes from a man aged 60 to 69 with acute or convalescent COVID-19. The specimen sequenced was peripheral blood. The gene calls are TRBV29-1 and TRBJ1-2; 9 bases match TRBD1. CDR3 amino acids: CSVREGQGTIGVGYTF. Written as DNA, the CDR3 is TGCAGCGTGAGAGAAGGACAGGGGACCATCGGAGTTGGCTACACCTTC.